The next 7 T cell receptor beta chains were all read from a single sample in a study of graft-versus-host responses after intestinal transplantation. Which antigens these TCRs recognize remains unknown. TCRdb's copy holds only in-frame clones and misses some; the assay was immunoSEQ multiplex PCR. The sample consists of more than 100,000 clones, 95% of them appearing once. The specimen was unstimulated CD8+ T cells sorted from spleen or lymph node cells, collected before intestinal transplant. The source is a human donor who received an intestinal transplant.

The chain combines TRBV5-6 with TRBJ2-1; D is uncertain. CDR1 SGHDT and CDR2 YYEEEE come from the germline V gene. V was cut by 2 bases and J by 7 bases, with 7 bases left in between. There are 12 residues in the CDR3. In nucleotides, the CDR3 is TGTGCCAGCAGCTTAGGGCCAAATGAGCAGTTCTTC. It specifies CASSLGPNEQFF.

As for this clone: This specimen includes other DNA sequences encoding the same CDR3. The chain employs TRBV5-1 and TRBJ2-1, with 8 bases aligning to TRBD1. This CDR3 is built from 15 residues. Losses at the gene ends were 4 bases for V and 4 bases for J; bases not matched to a gene: 7. Germline V gives CDR1 SGHRS, CDR2 YFSETQ. As DNA, the CDR3 is TGCGCCAGCAGCCCCGGACAGGGTTTATACAATGAGCAGTTCTTC. Amino acid sequence: CASSPGQGLYNEQFF.

A word on this clone: One junction end disagrees with the germline gene, perhaps due to a read error. V usage is TRBV27 and J usage is TRBJ2-1, with D perhaps matching TRBD2 (5 bases). The CDR3 covers 13 residues. CDR1 is MNHEY and CDR2 is SMNVEV in the germline V gene (reference sequence). The CDR3 here is CASMVSDYSEQFF. CDR3 nucleotide sequence: TGTGCCAGCATGGTCAGTGACTACAGTGAGCAGTTCTTC.

The J gene is TRBJ2-4, the V gene TRBV2; D ambiguous. V lost 7 bases to trimming and J lost 8 bases, with 18 bases between them. Germline assignment: CDR1 SNHLY and CDR2 FYNNEI. The CDR3 has 14 amino acids. The chain's CDR3 is CASKIFGGRDIQYF. CDR3 in DNA: TGTGCCAGCAAAATTTTCGGTGGTAGAGACATTCAGTACTTC.

V gene TRBV19 combines with J gene TRBJ1-1; tentatively, D is TRBD1 (5 bases). V lost 2 bases to trimming and J lost 4 bases, with 11 bases between them. The CDR3 runs to 14 residues. Germline V gene data show CDR1 as LNHDA and CDR2 as SQIVND (reference sequence). The CDR3 DNA sequence: TGTGCCAGTAGTATAAGGGGAGGGGTCACTGAAGCTTTCTTT. It codes for CASSIRGGVTEAFF.

On this clone: Germline and junction disagree at one end, which may indicate a read error. CDR3 region: CASSPSQGARTEAFF. The DNA of the CDR3 is TGTGCCAGCAGCCCCTCCCAGGGGGCGCGCACTGAAGCTTTCTTT. The chain recombines TRBV4-1 with TRBJ1-1, with 8 bases that match TRBD1. The CDR3 extends over 15 amino acids. Germline V gene lookup returns CDR1 MGHRA and CDR2 YSYEKL.

V is TRBV7-9 and J is TRBJ1-1; 9 nucleotides agree with TRBD1. Losses at the gene ends were 0 bases for V and 8 bases for J; bases not matched to a gene: 7. Germline CDR1 reads SEHNR; CDR2 reads FQNEAQ (reference sequence). There are 15 residues in the CDR3. The CDR3 reads CASSLAQGADWEAFF. Here the CDR3 DNA reads TGTGCCAGCAGCTTAGCACAGGGGGCGGATTGGGAAGCTTTCTTT.